The 9 T cell receptor beta chains given below trace back to one sample, sequenced in a study of shared T cell receptors in the human thymus. Only in-frame clones appear in the TCRdb table, and some are missing; sequencing was by immunoSEQ multiplex PCR. The sample yields 600,000 to 900,000 clones, approximately 83% seen once. These data were also reused for a study on human thymus T cells.

The sequencing sample was made of thymocytes. Source of these receptors: a girl under three years old with a congenital heart defect.

This clone showed up just a few times. The rearrangement joins TRBV5-6 to TRBJ2-3; 8 nucleotides align to TRBD1. Germline V gene lookup returns CDR1 SGHDT and CDR2 YYEEEE. Trimming at V came to 0 bases and at J to 4 bases, leaving 4 bases not matched to a gene. This CDR3 is 15 amino acids long. CDR3 residues: CASSLVDRGADTQYF. In DNA form, the CDR3 reads TGTGCCAGCAGCTTGGTAGACAGGGGAGCAGATACGCAGTATTTT.

The chain links TRBV4-3 to TRBJ1-6; a weak D match, TRBD1 (5 bases). This CDR3 has 20 residues. V shed 4 bases and J shed 2 bases, with 24 bases lying between them. Per the germline V gene, CDR1 is LGHNA and CDR2 is YSLEER. CDR3 in amino acids: CASSRQNLTGSIPYNSPLHF. The CDR3 DNA reads as TGCGCCAGCAGCCGCCAAAATTTAACAGGTTCTATCCCCTATAATTCACCCCTCCACTTT.

V and J are TRBV20-1 and TRBJ1-2; D is undetermined. V was cut by 7 bases and J by 3 bases, with 9 bases left in between. CDR1 and CDR2 from the germline V gene are DFQATT and SNEGSKA (reference sequence). The CDR3 sequence is 11 residues long. CDR3 amino acids: CSVERDYGYTF. The CDR3 DNA is TGCAGTGTAGAACGGGACTATGGCTACACCTTC.

The genes are TRBV2 and TRBJ2-1, with 10 positions matching TRBD2. Trimming took 6 bases from V and 3 from J; bases not matched to a gene: 5. Germline lookup yields CDR1 SNHLY and CDR2 FYNNEI. CDR3 size: 15 residues. As DNA, the CDR3 is TGTGCCAGCAGGAAACTAGCGGGGTTCTACAATGAGCAGTTCTTC. Protein: CASRKLAGFYNEQFF.

V usage is TRBV6-1 and J usage is TRBJ2-4; tentatively, D is TRBD1 (7 bases). The CDR3 length is 19 residues. Trimming left V 2 bases short and J 4 bases short, with 24 bases between. Germline loops: CDR1 MNHNS, CDR2 SASEGT. CDR3 sequence: CASSERASGGGSYKNIQYF. The CDR3 nucleotides read TGTGCCAGCAGTGAAAGGGCCTCAGGAGGGGGCTCTTATAAAAACATTCAGTACTTC.

V gene TRBV2 combines with J gene TRBJ1-5; a possible D gene is TRBD1 (5 bases). Trimming removed 4 bases at V and 7 bases at J, with 14 bases between. The CDR3 has 14 amino acids. Germline lookup yields CDR1 SNHLY and CDR2 FYNNEI. CDR3 in amino acids: CASSAGRGGQPQHF. The CDR3, as DNA: TGTGCCAGCAGTGCGGGGCGTGGGGGGCAGCCCCAGCATTTT. The entire variable domain, with the rest obtained from reference TRBV2 and TRBJ1-5, is as follows: EPEVTQTPSHQVTQMGQEVILRCVPISNHLYFYWYRQILGQKVEFLVSFYNNEISEKSEIFDDQFSVERPDGSNFTLKIRSTKLEDSAMYFCASSAGRGGQPQHFGDGTRLSIL.

This clone was recorded only once. The chain recombines TRBV9 with TRBJ2-1, with D tentatively TRBD2 (6 bases). Trimming shortened V by 4 bases and J by 5 bases, and 13 bases separated the two germline ends. Germline V gene sequence: CDR1 SGDLS, CDR2 YYNGEE. The CDR3 sequence is 14 residues long. Here the CDR3 DNA reads TGTGCCAGCAGCAAGTGGGACTTTGACAATGAGCAGTTCTTC. Translation gives CASSKWDFDNEQFF.

This sequence joins TRBV7-9 and TRBJ1-4, with 10 bases aligning to TRBD1. Germline V gives CDR1 SEHNR, CDR2 FQNEAQ (reference sequence). Unmatched junction bases numbered 1, after V lost 3 bases and J lost 6 bases. The CDR3 contains 14 residues. The CDR3 loop reads CASSFGTGDEKLFF. In nucleotides, the CDR3 is TGTGCCAGCAGCTTTGGGACAGGGGATGAAAAACTGTTTTTT.

This chain joins TRBV4-1 and TRBJ2-5, with D tentatively TRBD2 (6 bases). From germline, CDR1 is MGHRA and CDR2 YSYEKL. V was cut by 0 bases and J by 6 bases, with 20 bases left in between. The CDR3 contains 17 residues. The CDR3 DNA sequence: TGCGCCAGCAGCCAAGATCACGGAGGGTCTCCTCGAAAGACCCAGTACTTC. Residues: CASSQDHGGSPRKTQYF.